These 27 T cell receptor beta chains were sequenced from one sample in a study of blood T cell repertoires in COVID-19. Some clones are missing from TCRdb's copy, which holds only in-frame ones; the method was immunoSEQ multiplex PCR. This sample has more than 200,000 clones, with 81% found just once. The sample comprised peripheral blood. The receptors were gathered from an elderly woman with acute or convalescent COVID-19.

The rearrangement links TRBV5-4 to TRBJ1-2, with TRBD1 matching 9 bases. With V trimmed by 4 bases and J by 5 bases, 6 bases remained unmatched. The CDR3 loop spans 14 amino acids. Germline CDR1 and CDR2: SGHNT and YYREEE (reference sequence). CDR3 in amino acids: CASSPPGQGYGYTF. The CDR3 DNA follows: TGTGCCAGCAGCCCTCCGGGACAGGGATATGGCTACACCTTC.

V is TRBV19 and J is TRBJ1-1; a possible D gene is TRBD1 (5 bases). Germline V gives CDR1 LNHDA, CDR2 SQIVND (reference sequence). The V and J ends lost 8 bases and 0 bases respectively, with 10 bases between them. The CDR3 is 13 residues long. The CDR3 protein is CASWGGMNTEAFF. The CDR3 bases are TGTGCCAGTTGGGGGGGGATGAACACTGAAGCTTTCTTT.

This clone was seen only once. The CDR3 spells CASSLIQQGPYEQYF. CDR3 DNA: TGTGCCAGCAGCCTTATACAACAGGGTCCCTACGAGCAGTACTTC. The chain uses TRBV6-5 and TRBJ2-7; possible D gene TRBD1, 6 bases. The germline gives CDR1 MNHEY, CDR2 SVGAGI. V was cut by 6 bases and J by 2 bases, with 17 bases left in between. The CDR3 contains 15 residues.

V gene TRBV7-6 combines with J gene TRBJ2-7; TRBD1 is a possible D gene (5 bases). Trimming removed 6 bases from V and 5 bases from J, with 23 bases in between. The CDR3 covers 16 residues. Per the germline V gene, CDR1 is SGHVS and CDR2 is FNYEAQ. The DNA of the CDR3 is TGTGCCAGCAGATCGAACTGGGGCCAGAACGCCGACGAGCAGTACTTC. Its protein is CASRSNWGQNADEQYF.

Only a few counts were recorded for this clone. The chain combines TRBV15 with TRBJ1-2, with D unresolved. V lost 0 bases, J lost 8 bases, and 10 bases lay in between. From germline, CDR1 is LNHNV and CDR2 YYDKDF (reference sequence). This CDR3 contains 13 residues. The CDR3 reads CATSRDGREGYTF. CDR3 DNA: TGTGCCACCAGCAGAGATGGGAGGGAAGGCTACACCTTC. Together with reference TRBV15 and TRBJ1-2, the CDR3 gives the full variable domain: DAMVIQNPRYQVTQFGKPVTLSCSQTLNHNVMYWYQQKSSQAPKLLFHYYDKDFNNEADTPDNFQSRRPNTSFCFLDIRSPGLGDTAMYLCATSRDGREGYTFGSGTRLTVV.

A few counts support this clone. The chain has TRBV7-7 and TRBJ2-3; the D is unclear. Germline V gene data show CDR1 as SSHAT and CDR2 as FNYEAQ (reference sequence). The CDR3 totals 15 residues. V gave up 5 bases and J gave up 2 bases, with 14 bases separating them. The CDR3: CASSPSDGLTDTQYF. In nucleotides, the CDR3 is TGTGCCAGCAGCCCGTCTGATGGGCTCACAGATACGCAGTATTTT.

V gene TRBV6-5 combines with J gene TRBJ2-1, with a tentative D call TRBD1 (6 bases). Looked up from germline, CDR1 is MNHEY and CDR2 is SVGAGI. V lost 6 bases to trimming and J lost 6 bases, with 15 bases between them. The CDR3 totals 14 residues. The CDR3 bases are TGTGCCAGCAGCATCAGGGGCGCGGGCAATGAGCAGTTCTTC. Encoded protein: CASSIRGAGNEQFF.

The gene calls are TRBV3-1 (or the pseudogene TRBV3-2) and TRBJ1-2; possibly TRBD1 for D (5 bases). Germline V lookup: CDR1 LGHDT, CDR2 YNNKEL (reference sequence). V was cut by 1 base and J by 4 bases, with 13 bases left in between. This CDR3 has 15 amino acids. The CDR3 DNA is TGTGCCAGCAGCCAAGTTCAGGGCTCGGCCTATGGCTACACCTTC. It encodes CASSQVQGSAYGYTF.

J is TRBJ1-1 and V is TRBV10-3, with D perhaps matching TRBD1 (5 bases). Trimming removed 7 bases from V and 4 bases from J, with 16 bases in between. The CDR3 is 14 amino acids. CDR1 is ENHRY and CDR2 is SYGVKD in the germline V gene. The CDR3 bases are TGTGCCATCACCGCTACGGGGGAGATCACTGAAGCTTTCTTT. It specifies CAITATGEITEAFF.

The rearrangement joins TRBV5-4 to TRBJ2-6; D call uncertain. Germline CDR1 reads SGHNT; CDR2 reads YYREEE (reference sequence). This CDR3 comprises 14 residues. The V end lost 5 bases, the J end lost 4 bases, and 10 bases lay between the germline ends. CDR3 residues: CASRSSRGANVLTF. The CDR3 bases are TGTGCCAGCAGGTCATCTAGAGGGGCCAACGTCCTGACTTTC.

By sample fraction, this clone is medium-sized. The chain carries TRBV14 and TRBJ1-2, with a weak D call TRBD1 (6 bases). Deletions cut 2 bases from V and 7 bases from J, with 17 bases between. Germline lookup yields CDR1 SGHDN and CDR2 FVKESK. The CDR3 runs 15 residues. CDR3 nucleotides: TGTGCCAGCAGCCAAAAGACCCCACAGGGTGGTGGCTACACCTTC. It translates to CASSQKTPQGGGYTF.

CDR3 DNA sequence: TGTGCCACCAGCAAGATCCAGGGGGATCAGCCCCAGCATTTT. The encoded protein is CATSKIQGDQPQHF. The chain recombines TRBV15 with TRBJ1-5, with 7 bases that match TRBD1. The CDR3 spans 14 residues. CDR1 is LNHNV and CDR2 is YYDKDF in the germline V gene (reference sequence). V trimming: 4 bases; J trimming: 5 bases; junction bases outside the gene matches: 5. Full variable domain (remainder filled in from reference TRBV15 and TRBJ1-5): DAMVIQNPRYQVTQFGKPVTLSCSQTLNHNVMYWYQQKSSQAPKLLFHYYDKDFNNEADTPDNFQSRRPNTSFCFLDIRSPGLGDTAMYLCATSKIQGDQPQHFGDGTRLSIL.

The J gene is TRBJ2-7, the V gene TRBV7-2; D possibly corresponds to TRBD1 (5 bases). The CDR3 runs to 14 residues. Trimming left V 5 bases short and J 4 bases short, with 15 bases between. The germline gives CDR1 SGHTA, CDR2 FQGNSA. Here the CDR3 DNA reads TGTGCCAGCAGCCTAGTGCTCAAGGGGTACGAGCAGTACTTC. This gives the protein CASSLVLKGYEQYF.

This chain links TRBV29-1 with TRBJ2-4, with TRBD2 as a possible D gene (6 bases). V lost 4 bases to trimming and J lost 6 bases, with 16 bases between them. The germline V gene encodes CDR1 SQVTM and CDR2 ANQGSEA. The CDR3 consists of 14 residues. CDR3 bases: TGCAGCGTTGCCGGGGGAGCGGAGGGAAACATTCAGTACTTC. Translated, it gives CSVAGGAEGNIQYF.

The chain uses TRBV2 and TRBJ2-5; weak D call: TRBD2 (6 bases). V shed 4 bases and J shed 8 bases, with 11 bases lying between them. The germline CDR1 and CDR2 sequences are SNHLY and FYNNEI. This CDR3 contains 12 residues. The CDR3 protein is CASSVGGGTQYF. CDR3 nucleotide sequence: TGTGCCAGCAGTGTCGGGGGAGGCACCCAGTACTTC.

The J gene is TRBJ1-6, the V gene TRBV5-6; 9 bases align to TRBD1. CDR3 length equals 15 residues. The germline V gene encodes CDR1 SGHDT and CDR2 YYEEEE. The J segment lost 8 bases and the V segment lost 4 bases, leaving 7 bases of the junction unmatched. The CDR3 loop is CASSGRGTGYSPLHF. The CDR3 region has the DNA TGTGCCAGCAGCGGGAGGGGGACAGGGTATTCACCCCTCCACTTT.

The rearrangement links TRBV5-1 to TRBJ2-5; D is unresolved. The CDR3 is 14 residues long. Germline CDR1 and CDR2: SGHRS and YFSETQ. V was pared by 0 bases and J by 1 base, with 7 bases between. The CDR3 region is CASSLGHRQETQYF. The CDR3 coding sequence is TGCGCCAGCAGCTTGGGGCACCGCCAAGAGACCCAGTACTTC.

The chain joins TRBV28 to TRBJ1-1, with TRBD1 as a possible D gene (6 bases). Germline values: CDR1 MDHEN, CDR2 SYDVKM. Trimming removed 5 bases at V and 11 bases at J, with 12 bases between. The CDR3 spans 11 residues. The CDR3, as DNA: TGTGCCAGCAGTCCCGCGGGGGGCGCTTTCTTT. Translation: CASSPAGGAFF.

The gene calls are TRBV5-1 and TRBJ1-3; 8 positions agree with TRBD1. There are 14 residues in the CDR3. V dropped 4 bases and J dropped 4; count of bases not matched to a gene: 4. CDR1 and CDR2 (germline): SGHRS, YFSETQ. CDR3 in DNA: TGCGCCAGCAGCCAGGGGACAGGAGGAAACACCATATATTTT. Amino acids: CASSQGTGGNTIYF.

This sequence joins TRBV29-1 and TRBJ2-1, with a tentative D call TRBD1 (6 bases). CDR1 and CDR2 (germline): SQVTM, ANQGSEA. Trimming left V 5 bases short and J 11 bases short, with 13 bases between. CDR3 length: 11 residues. CDR3 coding DNA: TGCAGCGTTTTTAGGGACATAAAGCAGTTCTTC. Amino acids: CSVFRDIKQFF.

The genes are TRBV5-4 and TRBJ1-4; a weak D match, TRBD1 (6 bases). The CDR3 totals 16 residues. Trimming removed 0 bases at V and 8 bases at J, with 17 bases between. Germline V gene lookup returns CDR1 SGHNT and CDR2 YYREEE (reference sequence). The DNA for the CDR3 is TGTGCCAGCAGCTTGGGACCACAGGGAGCTCAGGAAAAACTGTTTTTT. Amino acids: CASSLGPQGAQEKLFF.

The V call is TRBV2, the J call TRBJ2-7, with 11 bases aligning to TRBD2. This CDR3 comprises 17 residues. Trimming at V came to 1 base and at J to 4 bases, leaving 9 bases not matched to a gene. The germline V gene encodes CDR1 SNHLY and CDR2 FYNNEI. The chain's CDR3 is CASSEGLAGGTGYEQYF. The CDR3 DNA reads as TGTGCCAGCAGTGAAGGCCTAGCGGGAGGCACGGGGTACGAGCAGTACTTC.

The CDR3 is CASSLPTGFTYEQYF. The DNA of the CDR3 is TGCGCCAGCAGCCTACCGACAGGGTTTACCTACGAGCAGTACTTC. The chain combines TRBV5-1 with TRBJ2-7; TRBD1 matches at 7 bases. After removal of 4 bases from V and 2 bases from J, the junction contained 9 bases not matched to a gene. This CDR3 region has 15 residues. Germline values: CDR1 SGHRS, CDR2 YFSETQ.

This clone showed up just once. V and J are TRBV6-6 and TRBJ2-3, with 14 positions matching TRBD2. This CDR3 is built from 17 residues. The junction had 7 bases not matched to a gene; V was cut back by 5 bases and J by 3 bases. Germline assignment: CDR1 MNHNY and CDR2 SVGAGI (reference sequence). CDR3 in amino acids: CASSQGLAGVYTDTQYF. The CDR3, as DNA: TGTGCCAGCAGTCAGGGACTAGCGGGAGTCTATACAGATACGCAGTATTTT.

The genes are TRBV7-9 and TRBJ1-2; the match to TRBD1 covers 7 bases. CDR3 length: 15 residues. V shed 2 bases and J 5 bases; nucleotides not matched to a gene: 8. Germline lookup yields CDR1 SEHNR and CDR2 FQNEAQ (reference sequence). The CDR3 loop reads CASSLKTGTEYGYTF. CDR3 DNA sequence: TGTGCCAGCAGCTTAAAAACCGGGACAGAATATGGCTACACCTTC.

The rearrangement joins TRBV15 to TRBJ2-7, with D possibly TRBD2 on 7 matching bases. The CDR3 totals 15 residues. Deletions cut 0 bases from V and 9 bases from J, with 18 bases between. Germline CDR1 and CDR2: LNHNV and YYDKDF (reference sequence). The CDR3 nucleotides read TGTGCCACCAGCAGAGATGGGGGGGCGGGATTGTGGCAGTACTTC. The encoded protein is CATSRDGGAGLWQYF.

The genes are TRBV6-5 and TRBJ1-5; 7 nucleotides match TRBD1. The V segment lost 7 bases and the J segment 6 bases; nucleotides outside the gene matches: 9. The CDR3 has 14 amino acids. Looked up from germline, CDR1 is MNHEY and CDR2 is SVGAGI. CDR3 protein: CASKPEGAGQPQHF. The CDR3 nucleotides are TGTGCCAGCAAACCGGAGGGGGCTGGTCAGCCCCAGCATTTT.